This entry describes one TCR beta chain. The antigen is undetermined. The method was immunoSEQ multiplex PCR; TCRdb's version includes in-frame clones alone and lacks a portion of them. The table lists 300,000 to 400,000 clones, roughly 91% of them singletons. Germline CDR1 reads MNHNS; CDR2 reads SASEGT. The ends lost 2 bases at V and 7 bases at J; junction bases unmatched: 6. This CDR3 contains 16 residues. The sample originates from a study of shared clonotypes between healthy human individuals. For the study at large: CD4 naive cells filled three plates per donor, CD4 memory three, CD8 naive two and CD8 memory one.

Regarding the study as a whole: Four donors shared about 5% of their naive CD4 clonotypes. Across subsets, estimated richness was generally greater for naive than for memory populations.

Sequencing was done on a sample of memory CD8+ T cells sorted from blood. As to subset: CD45RO+ cells pooled with CCR7-negative TemRA cells. The sequence came from a man between 18 and 29 years old in good health. The V gene is TRBV6-1, the J gene TRBJ2-1; 12 positions match TRBD2. CDR3 sequence: CASSENVGTSGNEQFF. The CDR3 DNA reads as TGTGCCAGCAGTGAAAATGTAGGGACTAGCGGGAATGAGCAGTTCTTC.